This is a list of T cell receptor beta chains from one sample in a study of vaccination and CD4 T cells after COVID-19. TCRdb used MiXCR to reprocess the PCR reads, holding one entry per CDR3 protein. This table has more than 9,500 distinct CDR3 sequences, 53% appearing once. These TCRs' antigens remain unknown. Specimen: CD4+ T cells from blood, cultured in vitro. Receptors originate from a human donor who had recovered from COVID-19. Each CDR3 is given with its conserved first and last residue. The D gene is left open where the match is weak. For some rows the clone size is stated as once, few or many, or as a class when expanded; others skip it.

V: TRBV5-8
J: TRBJ1-5
D: NA
size: NA
CDR3: CASSYDRSNQPQHF
DNA: TGTGCCAGCAGCTACGACAGGAGCAATCAGCCCCAGCATTTT

V: TRBV2
J: TRBJ1-1
D: TRBD1
size: NA
CDR3: CASSDRGRLNTEAFF
DNA: TGTGCCAGCAGTGACAGGGGGCGGTTAAACACTGAAGCTTTCTTT

V: TRBV18
J: TRBJ2-4
D: NA
size: NA
CDR3: CASSPGNIQYF
DNA: TGTGCCAGCTCACCAGGCAACATTCAGTACTTC

V: TRBV12-3/TRBV12-4
J: TRBJ1-1
D: NA
size: NA
CDR3: CASSLVTDPLMNTEAFF
DNA: TGTGCCAGCAGTTTAGTAACAGATCCCCTTATGAACACTGAAGCTTTCTTT

V: TRBV20-1
J: TRBJ2-1
D: NA
size: few
CDR3: CSARGSVGDSSRNEQFF
DNA: TGCAGTGCTAGAGGGTCGGTGGGAGACTCCTCGCGGAATGAGCAGTTCTTC

V: TRBV10-1
J: TRBJ2-3
D: TRBD2
size: NA
CDR3: CASSGGLAGPDTQYF
DNA: TGCGCCAGCAGTGGAGGACTAGCGGGGCCAGATACGCAGTATTTT

V: TRBV7-2
J: TRBJ1-2
D: NA
size: NA
CDR3: CASSLDSGLYGYTF
DNA: TGTGCCAGCAGCTTAGATAGCGGGCTCTATGGCTACACCTTC

V: TRBV5-1
J: TRBJ2-3
D: NA
size: few
CDR3: CASSLGVPTDTQYF
DNA: TGCGCCAGCAGCTTGGGGGTACCCACAGATACGCAGTATTTT

V: TRBV7-9
J: TRBJ1-2
D: TRBD1
size: few
CDR3: CASSPGTGIGYTF
DNA: TGTGCCAGCAGCCCGGGGACAGGGATCGGCTACACCTTC

V: TRBV27
J: TRBJ1-1
D: TRBD1
size: NA
CDR3: CASSIWTGRNTEAFF
DNA: TGTGCCAGCAGCATCTGGACAGGAAGGAACACTGAAGCTTTCTTT

V: TRBV7-2
J: TRBJ1-1
D: NA
size: few
CDR3: CASSLQSEAFF
DNA: TGTGCCAGCAGCTTACAGTCTGAAGCTTTCTTT

V: TRBV19
J: TRBJ1-5
D: TRBD1
size: few
CDR3: CASNYRGRDNQPQHF
DNA: TGTGCCAGTAACTACAGGGGGCGAGACAATCAGCCCCAGCATTTT

V: TRBV12-3/TRBV12-4
J: TRBJ1-5
D: TRBD1
size: NA
CDR3: CASSPDRERPQHF
DNA: TGTGCCAGCAGCCCGGACAGGGAGCGGCCCCAGCATTTT

V: TRBV30
J: TRBJ1-6
D: NA
size: once
CDR3: CAWSREGLTGSPLHF
DNA: TGTGCCTGGAGTAGGGAGGGCTTGACGGGATCACCCCTCCACTTT

V: TRBV12-5
J: TRBJ1-6
D: NA
size: NA
CDR3: CASVERGNSPLHF
DNA: TGTGCTAGTGTCGAACGCGGGAATTCACCCCTCCACTTT

V: TRBV20-1
J: TRBJ2-3
D: TRBD2
size: NA
CDR3: CSAPVAGGLSVNRRDTQYF
DNA: TGCAGTGCTCCCGTAGCGGGAGGGCTGAGTGTTAATCGGCGCGATACGCAGTATTTT

V: TRBV9
J: TRBJ2-5
D: NA
size: NA
CDR3: CASSGGVREETQYF
DNA: TGTGCCAGCAGCGGGGGCGTCAGAGAAGAGACCCAGTACTTC

V: TRBV6-1
J: TRBJ2-3
D: NA
size: NA
CDR3: CASRATDRTTDTQYF
DNA: TGTGCCAGCAGGGCAACGGACAGAACCACAGATACGCAGTATTTT

V: TRBV20-1
J: TRBJ2-2
D: TRBD2
size: NA
CDR3: CSARAREVNTGELFF
DNA: TGCAGTGCTAGGGCCCGGGAGGTGAACACCGGGGAGCTGTTTTTT

V: TRBV19
J: TRBJ1-2
D: NA
size: NA
CDR3: CASSADRGYTF
DNA: TGTGCCAGTAGTGCGGACAGAGGCTACACCTTC

V: TRBV28
J: TRBJ1-1
D: TRBD1
size: few
CDR3: CASSSRGRNTEAFF
DNA: TGTGCCAGCAGTTCCAGGGGGAGAAACACTGAAGCTTTCTTT

V: TRBV27
J: TRBJ2-7
D: TRBD2
size: NA
CDR3: CASSLGLDAYEQYF
DNA: TGTGCCAGCAGTTTGGGACTAGATGCCTACGAGCAGTACTTC

V: TRBV18
J: TRBJ1-1
D: NA
size: once
CDR3: CASSPGGGNTEAFF
DNA: TGTGCCAGCTCACCCGGGGGAGGGAACACTGAAGCTTTCTTT

V: TRBV6-5
J: TRBJ1-2
D: NA
size: few
CDR3: CASSYSGGAGGYTF
DNA: TGTGCCAGCAGTTACAGCGGGGGCGCGGGTGGCTACACCTTC

V: TRBV4-3
J: TRBJ1-3
D: NA
size: NA
CDR3: CASSQELNTDSGNTIYF
DNA: TGCGCCAGCAGCCAAGAATTGAACACCGACTCTGGAAACACCATATATTTT

V: TRBV19
J: TRBJ1-3
D: TRBD1
size: NA
CDR3: CASSAGQGALGNTIYF
DNA: TGTGCCAGTAGTGCCGGACAGGGGGCATTAGGAAACACCATATATTTT

V: TRBV28
J: TRBJ2-7
D: NA
size: NA
CDR3: CATVGGRIYEQYF
DNA: TGTGCCACCGTCGGGGGAAGGATCTACGAGCAGTACTTC

V: TRBV27
J: TRBJ2-7
D: TRBD2
size: NA
CDR3: CASSAPPTSGSYYEQYF
DNA: TGTGCCAGCAGTGCCCCCCCAACTAGCGGGAGTTACTACGAGCAGTACTTC

V: TRBV2
J: TRBJ1-1
D: NA
size: NA
CDR3: CASSEARGGEAFF
DNA: TGTGCCAGCAGTGAAGCGCGAGGGGGGGAAGCTTTCTTT

V: TRBV11-3
J: TRBJ1-1
D: TRBD1
size: NA
CDR3: CASKLGQGNTEAFF
DNA: TGTGCCAGCAAACTGGGACAGGGGAACACTGAAGCTTTCTTT

V: TRBV25-1
J: TRBJ2-3
D: NA
size: NA
CDR3: CASSEFEGTDTQYF
DNA: TGTGCCAGCAGTGAATTTGAGGGGACAGATACGCAGTATTTT

V: TRBV24-1
J: TRBJ2-2
D: NA
size: NA
CDR3: CATSDYPAPGELFF
DNA: TGTGCCACCAGTGATTACCCGGCTCCCGGGGAGCTGTTTTTT

V: TRBV15
J: TRBJ1-3
D: TRBD1
size: NA
CDR3: CATSRDRAGGTGNTIYF
DNA: TGTGCCACCAGCAGAGATAGGGCAGGGGGCACTGGAAACACCATATATTTT

V: TRBV11-2
J: TRBJ1-1
D: NA
size: NA
CDR3: CASSLDGVNTEAFF
DNA: TGTGCCAGCAGCTTAGATGGAGTGAACACTGAAGCTTTCTTT

V: TRBV15
J: TRBJ2-6
D: NA
size: NA
CDR3: CATSRSASVGANVLTF
DNA: TGTGCCACCAGCAGATCCGCGTCGGTGGGGGCCAACGTCCTGACTTTC

V: TRBV6-1
J: TRBJ1-3
D: NA
size: NA
CDR3: CASSVGGTGNTIYF
DNA: TGTGCCAGCAGTGTTGGAGGTACTGGAAACACCATATATTTT

V: TRBV5-1
J: TRBJ1-1
D: NA
size: NA
CDR3: CASSTSLRRGNTEAFF
DNA: TGCGCCAGCAGCACCAGTTTGCGGCGAGGGAACACTGAAGCTTTCTTT

V: TRBV7-6
J: TRBJ1-2
D: TRBD1
size: NA
CDR3: CASSLALDRGWDGYTF
DNA: TGTGCCAGCAGCTTAGCGTTGGACAGGGGGTGGGATGGCTACACCTTC

V: TRBV20-1
J: TRBJ2-7
D: NA
size: NA
CDR3: CSARSTRVGAYEQYF
DNA: TGCAGTGCTAGATCAACCAGGGTGGGGGCCTACGAGCAGTACTTC

V: TRBV11-3
J: TRBJ1-1
D: TRBD1
size: NA
CDR3: CASSSTGVGNTEAFF
DNA: TGTGCCAGCAGCTCGACAGGGGTCGGGAACACTGAAGCTTTCTTT

V: TRBV7-2
J: TRBJ1-5
D: NA
size: NA
CDR3: CASSARGGDQPQHF
DNA: TGTGCCAGCAGCGCGCGAGGGGGGGATCAGCCCCAGCATTTT